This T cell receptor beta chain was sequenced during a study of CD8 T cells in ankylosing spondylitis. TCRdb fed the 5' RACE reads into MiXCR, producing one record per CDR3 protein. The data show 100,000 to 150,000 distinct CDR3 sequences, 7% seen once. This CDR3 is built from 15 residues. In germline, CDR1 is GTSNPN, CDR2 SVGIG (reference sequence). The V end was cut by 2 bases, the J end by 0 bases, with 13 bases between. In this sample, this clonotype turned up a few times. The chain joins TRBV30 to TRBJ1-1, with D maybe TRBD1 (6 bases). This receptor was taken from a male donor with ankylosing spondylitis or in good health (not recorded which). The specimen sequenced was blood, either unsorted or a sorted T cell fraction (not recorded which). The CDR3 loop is CAWSYRTAMNTEAFF. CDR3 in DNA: TGTGCCTGGAGTTACCGGACAGCCATGAACACTGAAGCTTTCTTT.